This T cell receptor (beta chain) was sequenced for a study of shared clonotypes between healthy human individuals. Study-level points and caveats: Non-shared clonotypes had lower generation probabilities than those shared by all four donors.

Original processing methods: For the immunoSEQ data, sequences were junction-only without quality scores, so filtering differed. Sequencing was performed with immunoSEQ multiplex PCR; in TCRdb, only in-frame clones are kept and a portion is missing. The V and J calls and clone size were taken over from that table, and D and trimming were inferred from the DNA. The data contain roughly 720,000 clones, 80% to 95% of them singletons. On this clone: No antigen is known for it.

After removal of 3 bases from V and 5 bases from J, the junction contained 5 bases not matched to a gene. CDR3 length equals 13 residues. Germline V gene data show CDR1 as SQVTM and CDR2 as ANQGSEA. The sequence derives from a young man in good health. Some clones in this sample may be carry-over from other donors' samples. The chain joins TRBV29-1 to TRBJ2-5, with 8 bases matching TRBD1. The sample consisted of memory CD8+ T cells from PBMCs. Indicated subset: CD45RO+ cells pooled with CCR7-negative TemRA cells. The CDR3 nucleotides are TGCAGCGTTGACAGGGGGCTAAGGGAGACCCAGTACTTC. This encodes CSVDRGLRETQYF.